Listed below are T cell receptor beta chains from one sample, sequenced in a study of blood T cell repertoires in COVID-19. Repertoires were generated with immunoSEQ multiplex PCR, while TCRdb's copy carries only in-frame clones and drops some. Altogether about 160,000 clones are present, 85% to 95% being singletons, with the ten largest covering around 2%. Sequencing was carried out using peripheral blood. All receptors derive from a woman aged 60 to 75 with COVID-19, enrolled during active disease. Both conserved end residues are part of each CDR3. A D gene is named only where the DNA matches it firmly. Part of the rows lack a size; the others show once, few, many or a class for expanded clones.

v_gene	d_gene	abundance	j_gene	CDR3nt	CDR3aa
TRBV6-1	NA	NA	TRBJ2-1	TGTGCCAGCAGTGGGGGAGGTGTCACCCCATACAATGAGCAGTTCTTC	CASSGGGVTPYNEQFF
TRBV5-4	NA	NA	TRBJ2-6	TGTGCCAGCAGCTTTCCCCGGACAGCCTCTGGGGCCAACGTCCTGACTTTC	CASSFPRTASGANVLTF
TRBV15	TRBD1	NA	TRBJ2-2	TGTGCCACCAGCGGACTCGACAGGGGGCCCGGGGAGCTGTTTTTT	CATSGLDRGPGELFF
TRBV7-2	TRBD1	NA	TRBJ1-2	TGTGCCAGCAGCAGGGACAGTGGGCGGGGCTACACCTTC	CASSRDSGRGYTF
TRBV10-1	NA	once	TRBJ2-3	TGCGCCAGCAGTGACGGGGGTGAGTTAGGACCCCAAGATACGCAGTATTTT	CASSDGGELGPQDTQYF
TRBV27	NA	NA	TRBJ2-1	TGTGCCAGCAGTTGGGAGCAGACAGGCTCCTACAATGAGCAGTTCTTC	CASSWEQTGSYNEQFF
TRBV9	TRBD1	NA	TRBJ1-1	TGTGCCAGCAGCGGTACCCCGACAGGGGACACTGAAGCTTTCTTT	CASSGTPTGDTEAFF
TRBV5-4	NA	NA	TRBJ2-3	TGTGCCAGCAGCTGGACAGGCACAGATACGCAGTATTTT	CASSWTGTDTQYF
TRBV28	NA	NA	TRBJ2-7	TGTGCCAGCAGTTTAGGGCTGCGGGGCTACGAGCAGTACTTC	CASSLGLRGYEQYF
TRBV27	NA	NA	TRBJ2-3	TGTGCCAGCAGCCAATGGGACTTCAAGGGCACAGATACGCAGTATTTT	CASSQWDFKGTDTQYF
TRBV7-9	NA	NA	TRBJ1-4	TGTGCCAGCAGCTTAGTCCAGGGTAATGAAAAACTGTTTTTT	CASSLVQGNEKLFF
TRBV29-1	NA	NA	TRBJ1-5	TGCAGCGTGGGCCGGGGAGTCAATCAGCCCCAGCATTTT	CSVGRGVNQPQHF
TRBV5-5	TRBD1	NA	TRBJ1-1	TGTGCCAGCAGCATCAGGGGGACTGAAGCTTTCTTT	CASSIRGTEAFF
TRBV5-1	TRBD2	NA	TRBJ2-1	TGCGCCAGCAGCTGGACTAGCTCCTACAATGAGCAGTTCTTC	CASSWTSSYNEQFF
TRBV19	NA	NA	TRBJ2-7	TGTGCCAGTAGTATTTGGGGCGACGAGCAGTACTTC	CASSIWGDEQYF
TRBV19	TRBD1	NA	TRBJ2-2	TGTGCCAGTGGCGGGACAGGGGGCGGCGGGGAGCTGTTTTTT	CASGGTGGGGELFF
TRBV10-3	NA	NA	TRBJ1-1	TGTGCCATCGGTAACAGGGAAAGATTCGCTGAAGCTTTCTTT	CAIGNRERFAEAFF
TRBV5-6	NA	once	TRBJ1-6	TGTGCCAGCAGCTCAGCAACCGACAGTTCGTATAATTCACTCCTCCACTTT	CASSSATDSSYNSLLHF
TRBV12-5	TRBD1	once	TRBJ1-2	TGTGCTAGTGGTCTAGGCAGGGGGTTTGGCTACACCTTC	CASGLGRGFGYTF
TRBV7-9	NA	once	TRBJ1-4	TGTGCCAGCAGCCAGGACTTATTTAATGAAAAACTGTTTTTT	CASSQDLFNEKLFF
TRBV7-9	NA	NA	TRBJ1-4	TGTGCCAGCAGCTTAGAGGGGTTACGCGGTGAAAAACTGTTTTTT	CASSLEGLRGEKLFF
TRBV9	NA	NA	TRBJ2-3	TGTGCCAGCAGCGTAACCCCCGGCGGCGATACGCAGTATTTT	CASSVTPGGDTQYF
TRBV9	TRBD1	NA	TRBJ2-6	TGTGCCAGCAGCTCAAGACAGGGGGCTCACTCTGGGGCCAACGTCCTGACTTTC	CASSSRQGAHSGANVLTF
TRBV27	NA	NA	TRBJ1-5	TGTGCCAGCAGTTTACGGACAGAGGATCAGCCCCAGCATTTT	CASSLRTEDQPQHF
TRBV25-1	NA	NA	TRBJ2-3	TGTGCCAGCAGCCTAATTAGCGGAGATACGCAGTATTTT	CASSLISGDTQYF
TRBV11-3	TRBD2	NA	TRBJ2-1	TGTGCCAGCGGGAGCGGGGGGTACGGTGAGCAGTTCTTC	CASGSGGYGEQFF
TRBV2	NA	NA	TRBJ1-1	TGTGCCAGCAGTGACTCCAACACTGAAGCTTTCTTT	CASSDSNTEAFF
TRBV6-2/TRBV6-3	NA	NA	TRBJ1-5	TGTGCCAGCAGCCTGGAGGGAGGGGGGAATCAGCCCCAGCATTTT	CASSLEGGGNQPQHF
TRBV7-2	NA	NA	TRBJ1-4	TGTGCCAGCAGCCTGGACAGAACTAATGAAAAACTGTTTTTT	CASSLDRTNEKLFF
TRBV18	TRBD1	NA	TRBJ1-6	TGTGCCAGCTCACCACGACAGGGGTCACCCCTCCACTTT	CASSPRQGSPLHF
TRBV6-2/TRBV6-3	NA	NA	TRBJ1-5	TGTGCCAGCAGTCTCCGGGGTAGGGCTAGCAATCAGCCCCAGCATTTT	CASSLRGRASNQPQHF
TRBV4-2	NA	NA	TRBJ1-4	TGTGCCAGCAGCCAAGTTTTGGCAGGGACTAATGAAAAACTGTTTTTT	CASSQVLAGTNEKLFF
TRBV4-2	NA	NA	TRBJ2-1	TGTGCCAGCAGCCAAGAGGGGCCTGAGCAGTTCTTC	CASSQEGPEQFF
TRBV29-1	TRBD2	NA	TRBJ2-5	TGCAGCGTTGATCGCCGGACTAGCGGGGGGGCAGGAGAGACCCAGTACTTC	CSVDRRTSGGAGETQYF
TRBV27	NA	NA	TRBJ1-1	TGTGCCAGCAGTTTAAGTGGGGGCCCAGGCGGCACTGAAGCTTTCTTT	CASSLSGGPGGTEAFF